A single sample gave rise to the 9 T cell receptor beta chains below, sequenced in a study of blood T cell repertoires in COVID-19. Generated by immunoSEQ multiplex PCR, the TCRdb table keeps only in-frame clones and is missing some. The sample has 150,000 to 200,000 clones, approximately 95% seen once; the top ten hold about 2%. The sequencing sample was made of peripheral blood. The receptors derive from a woman between 55 and 75 years old with COVID-19, enrolled during active disease.

This clone showed up just a few times. The chain uses TRBV15 and TRBJ1-3; no reliable D call. The V and J ends lost 0 bases and 0 bases respectively, with 12 bases between them. Germline assignment: CDR1 LNHNV and CDR2 YYDKDF (reference sequence). The CDR3 is made up of 17 amino acids. The CDR3 coding sequence is TGTGCCACCAGCAGAGATCGGCAGGCGAGCTCTGGAAACACCATATATTTT. Amino acids: CATSRDRQASSGNTIYF.

The chain combines TRBV3-1 (or the pseudogene TRBV3-2) with TRBJ2-4; D possibly corresponds to TRBD2 (5 bases). Germline V lookup: CDR1 LGHDT, CDR2 YNNKEL (reference sequence). The CDR3 is 12 residues long. The V and J ends lost 4 bases and 9 bases respectively, with 10 bases between them. CDR3 nucleotides: TGTGCCAGCAGCCCCCAACGGGGCATTCAGTACTTC. Amino acids: CASSPQRGIQYF.

The J gene is TRBJ2-1, the V gene TRBV5-1, with 7 bases lining up with TRBD1. This CDR3 spans 15 amino acids. The V gene end was trimmed by 5 bases and the J gene end by 6 bases; junction bases not matched to a gene: 11. The germline gives CDR1 SGHRS, CDR2 YFSETQ. The CDR3: CASSLGQARINEQFF. The CDR3 bases are TGCGCCAGCAGTCTCGGACAGGCCCGCATCAATGAGCAGTTCTTC.

This clone was seen a single time. This chain uses TRBV9 with TRBJ2-1; 9 bases agree with TRBD2. The CDR3 extends over 16 amino acids. The junction had 7 bases not matched to a gene; V was cut back by 4 bases and J by 2 bases. Germline V gene sequence: CDR1 SGDLS, CDR2 YYNGEE. The DNA of the CDR3 is TGTGCCAGCAGCCGTAGCGGGGGCCTGACCTACAATGAGCAGTTCTTC. As protein: CASSRSGGLTYNEQFF.

CDR3 nucleotide sequence: TGTGCCAGCAGCTTGGGAGGACTGGGGGAGCAGTTCTTC. This gives the protein CASSLGGLGEQFF. V and J are TRBV5-4 and TRBJ2-1; D might be TRBD2 (5 bases). V lost 0 bases and J 10 bases, leaving 11 bases between the germline ends. CDR3 length equals 13 residues. Germline V gene lookup returns CDR1 SGHNT and CDR2 YYREEE (reference sequence).

This chain connects TRBV6-5 to TRBJ1-5; the D gene is possibly TRBD1 (6 bases). CDR1 is MNHEY, CDR2 SVGAGI, per germline. The V end lost 8 bases, the J end lost 2 bases, and 10 bases lay between the germline ends. The CDR3 runs to 13 residues. This CDR3 reads CASAGERNQPQHF. Written as DNA, the CDR3 is TGTGCCAGCGCAGGGGAGCGCAATCAGCCCCAGCATTTT.

The chain has TRBV6-1 and TRBJ1-1; a weak D match, TRBD1 (5 bases). Germline CDR1 MNHNS, CDR2 SASEGT. The CDR3 is made up of 16 amino acids. The germline V and J ends were trimmed by 0 bases and 4 bases, with 15 bases remaining between them. The CDR3: CASSEAHVRGSTEAFF. The CDR3 nucleotides are TGTGCCAGCAGTGAAGCGCACGTGCGGGGGTCCACTGAAGCTTTCTTT.

The chain links TRBV7-9 to TRBJ1-1; a possible D gene is TRBD1 (5 bases). Germline loops: CDR1 SEHNR, CDR2 FQNEAQ (reference sequence). With 6 bases removed from V and 3 bases from J, the gap between germline ends came to 17 bases. CDR3 size: 15 residues. As DNA, the CDR3 is TGTGCCAGCAGGCCAACGCGGGGGTTGGACACTGAAGCTTTCTTT. Translating gives CASRPTRGLDTEAFF.

V usage is TRBV21-1 and J usage is TRBJ1-1; the table calls TRBD1, which could not be checked here. TRBV21-1 is a pseudogene. CDR3 length: 15 amino acids. DNA for the CDR3: TGTGCCAGCAGCGGGATGGGGACAGGGGGCACTGAAGCTTTCTTT. It yields the protein CASSGMGTGGTEAFF.